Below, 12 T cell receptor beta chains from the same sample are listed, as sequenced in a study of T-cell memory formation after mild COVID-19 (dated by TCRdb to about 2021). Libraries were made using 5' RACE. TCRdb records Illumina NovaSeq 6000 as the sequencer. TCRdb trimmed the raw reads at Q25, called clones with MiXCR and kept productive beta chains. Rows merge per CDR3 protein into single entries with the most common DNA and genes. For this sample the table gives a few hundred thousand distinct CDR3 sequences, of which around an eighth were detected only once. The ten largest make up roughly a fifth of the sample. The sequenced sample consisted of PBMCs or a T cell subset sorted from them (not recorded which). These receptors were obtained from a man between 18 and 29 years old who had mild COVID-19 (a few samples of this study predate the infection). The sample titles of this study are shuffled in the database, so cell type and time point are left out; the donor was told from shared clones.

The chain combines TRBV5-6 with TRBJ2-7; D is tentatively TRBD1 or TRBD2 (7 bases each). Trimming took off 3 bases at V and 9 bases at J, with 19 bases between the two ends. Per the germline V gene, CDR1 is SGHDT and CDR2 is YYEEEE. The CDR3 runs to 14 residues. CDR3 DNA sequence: TGTGCCAGCAGCTATCGACAGGGAGGGAGAGGGCAGTACGTC. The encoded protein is CASSYRQGGRGQYV.

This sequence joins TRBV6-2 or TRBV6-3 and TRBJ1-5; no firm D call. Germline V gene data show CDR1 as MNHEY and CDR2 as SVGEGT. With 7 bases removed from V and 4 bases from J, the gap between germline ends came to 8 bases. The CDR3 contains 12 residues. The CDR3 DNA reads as TGTGCCAGCACCCATCAGAATCAGCCCCAGCATTTT. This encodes CASTHQNQPQHF.

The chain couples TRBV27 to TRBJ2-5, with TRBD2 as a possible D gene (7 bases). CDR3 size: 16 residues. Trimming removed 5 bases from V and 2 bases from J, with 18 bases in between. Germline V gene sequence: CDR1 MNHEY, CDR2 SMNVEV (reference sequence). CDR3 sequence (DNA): TGTGCCAGCAGTGTTACGGGGGGTAGGGGGCAAGAGACCCAGTACTTC. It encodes CASSVTGGRGQETQYF.

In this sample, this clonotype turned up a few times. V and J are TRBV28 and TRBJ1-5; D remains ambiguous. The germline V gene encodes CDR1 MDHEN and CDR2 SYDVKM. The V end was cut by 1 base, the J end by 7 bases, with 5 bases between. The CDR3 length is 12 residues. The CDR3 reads CASSLYKQPQHF. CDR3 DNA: TGTGCCAGCAGTTTATACAAGCAGCCCCAGCATTTT.

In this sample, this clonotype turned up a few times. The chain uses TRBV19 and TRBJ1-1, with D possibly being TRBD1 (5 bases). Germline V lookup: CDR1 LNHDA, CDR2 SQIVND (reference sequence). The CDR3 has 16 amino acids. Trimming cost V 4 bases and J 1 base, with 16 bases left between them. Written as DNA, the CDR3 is TGTGCCAGTAGTACCTGGCACGGGGCCGAGAACACTGAAGCTTTCTTT. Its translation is CASSTWHGAENTEAFF.

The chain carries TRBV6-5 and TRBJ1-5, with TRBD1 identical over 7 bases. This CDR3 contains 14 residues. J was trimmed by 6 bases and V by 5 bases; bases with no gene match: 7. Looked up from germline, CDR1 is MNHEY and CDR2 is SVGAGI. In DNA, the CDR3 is TGTGCCAGCAGTCCGAGGGGGCTAACTCAGCCCCAGCATTTT. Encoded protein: CASSPRGLTQPQHF.

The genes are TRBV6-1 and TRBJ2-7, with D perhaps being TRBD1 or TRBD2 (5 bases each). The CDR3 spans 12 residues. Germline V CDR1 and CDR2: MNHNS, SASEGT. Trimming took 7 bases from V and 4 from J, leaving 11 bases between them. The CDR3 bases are TGTGCCAGCAATCATGGGGGATACGAGCAGTACGTC. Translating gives CASNHGGYEQYV.

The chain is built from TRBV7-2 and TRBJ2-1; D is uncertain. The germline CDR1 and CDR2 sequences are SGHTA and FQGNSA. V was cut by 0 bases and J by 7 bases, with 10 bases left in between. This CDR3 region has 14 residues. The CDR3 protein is CASSLAVGFNEQFF. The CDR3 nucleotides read TGTGCCAGCAGCTTAGCGGTCGGCTTTAATGAGCAGTTCTTC.

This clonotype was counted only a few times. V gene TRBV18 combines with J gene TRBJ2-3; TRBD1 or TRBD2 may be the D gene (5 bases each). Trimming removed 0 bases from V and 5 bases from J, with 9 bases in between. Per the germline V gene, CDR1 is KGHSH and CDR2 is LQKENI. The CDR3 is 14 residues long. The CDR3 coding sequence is TGTGCCAGCTCACCACCGTTGGGGGAAGATACGCAGTATTTT. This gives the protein CASSPPLGEDTQYF.

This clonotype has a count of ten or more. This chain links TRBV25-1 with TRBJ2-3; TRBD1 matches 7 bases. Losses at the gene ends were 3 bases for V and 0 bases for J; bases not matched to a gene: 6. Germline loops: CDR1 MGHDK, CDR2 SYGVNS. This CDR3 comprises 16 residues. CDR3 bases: TGTGCCAGCAGTGACCCGCGACAGGGTAGCACAGATACGCAGTATTTT. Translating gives CASSDPRQGSTDTQYF.

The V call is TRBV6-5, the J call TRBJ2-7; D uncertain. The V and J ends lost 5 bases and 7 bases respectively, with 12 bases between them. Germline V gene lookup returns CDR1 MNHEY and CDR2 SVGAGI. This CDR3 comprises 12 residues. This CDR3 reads CASSTPPDEQYF. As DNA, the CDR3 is TGTGCCAGCAGTACCCCCCCAGATGAGCAGTACTTC.

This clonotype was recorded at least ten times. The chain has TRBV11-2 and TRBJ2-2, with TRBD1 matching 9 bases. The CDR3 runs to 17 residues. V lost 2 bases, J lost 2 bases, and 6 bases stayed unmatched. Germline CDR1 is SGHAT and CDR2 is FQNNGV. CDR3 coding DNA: TGTGCCAGCAGCTTAACAGGGGGCCGCGATAACACCGGGGAGCTGTTTTTT. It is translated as CASSLTGGRDNTGELFF.